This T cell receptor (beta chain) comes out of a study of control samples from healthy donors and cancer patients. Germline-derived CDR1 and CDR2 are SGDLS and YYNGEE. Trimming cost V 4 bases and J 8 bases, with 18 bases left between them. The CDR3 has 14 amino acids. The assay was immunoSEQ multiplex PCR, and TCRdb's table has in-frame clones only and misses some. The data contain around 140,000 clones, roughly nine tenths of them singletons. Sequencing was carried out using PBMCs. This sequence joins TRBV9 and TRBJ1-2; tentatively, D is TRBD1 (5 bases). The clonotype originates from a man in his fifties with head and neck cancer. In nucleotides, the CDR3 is TGTGCCAGCAGCCCCGACGGCCGGGACGAGGGCTACACCTTC. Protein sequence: CASSPDGRDEGYTF.